What follows are 20 T cell receptor beta chains derived from one specimen sequenced in a study of blood T cell repertoires in COVID-19. TCRdb keeps only in-frame clones here, not all; method: immunoSEQ multiplex PCR. Among about 240,000 clones listed, more than 75% were seen once. Sequenced material: PBMCs or T cells enriched from blood (not recorded which). The receptors shown here come from a woman aged 35 to 49 with acute COVID-19.

The chain joins TRBV15 to TRBJ2-5, with 7 bases identical to TRBD1. Per germline, CDR1 LNHNV and CDR2 YYDKDF (reference sequence). This CDR3 comprises 14 residues. With V trimmed by 2 bases and J by 4 bases, 4 bases remained unmatched. CDR3 sequence reads: CATSRRQGGETQYF. CDR3 bases: TGTGCCACCAGCAGAAGACAGGGCGGAGAGACCCAGTACTTC.

The chain couples TRBV5-6 to TRBJ2-7; D gene unclear. Between the trimmed V and J ends, which lost 0 bases and 6 bases, there was a span of 10 bases. Germline-derived CDR1 and CDR2 are SGHDT and YYEEEE. The CDR3 spans 13 residues. Here the CDR3 reads CASSLDTTIEQYF. The DNA of the CDR3 is TGTGCCAGCAGCTTGGACACTACGATCGAGCAGTACTTC.

The chain combines TRBV21-1 with TRBJ2-7; TRBD2 is the table's D call and was not checked against the DNA. TRBV21-1 is a pseudogene segment. The CDR3 loop spans 16 amino acids. The CDR3 coding sequence is TGTGCCTTTAGGGCTAGCGGGAGGCCCTACTCCTACGAGCAGTACTTC. This codes for CAFRASGRPYSYEQYF.

The chain employs TRBV5-1 and TRBJ1-1, with D perhaps matching TRBD1 (5 bases). Germline CDR1 is SGHRS and CDR2 is YFSETQ. The CDR3 is 15 amino acids. Trimming cost V 4 bases and J 5 bases, with 18 bases left between them. The CDR3 loop is CASSLITGGETEAFF. CDR3 DNA sequence: TGCGCCAGCAGCCTTATCACGGGGGGAGAGACTGAAGCTTTCTTT.

This clone was observed a handful of times. J is TRBJ2-1 and V is TRBV19; 9 bases fit TRBD2. CDR3 length: 14 amino acids. Germline values: CDR1 LNHDA, CDR2 SQIVND (reference sequence). After removal of 7 bases from V and 7 bases from J, the junction contained 8 bases not matched to a gene. The DNA of the CDR3 is TGTGCCAGTAATCTAGCGGGGTCCGGTAATGAGCAGTTCTTC. Amino acids: CASNLAGSGNEQFF.

This chain links TRBV9 with TRBJ2-2; 10 bases match TRBD1. From germline, CDR1 is SGDLS and CDR2 YYNGEE. The CDR3 covers 16 residues. After removal of 2 bases from V and 4 bases from J, the junction contained 5 bases not matched to a gene. The CDR3 sequence is CASSVEGTGVTGELFF. DNA of the CDR3: TGTGCCAGCAGCGTCGAGGGGACAGGGGTCACCGGGGAGCTGTTTTTT.

V and J are TRBV4-1 and TRBJ1-2; perhaps TRBD1 as D (5 bases). The CDR3 totals 15 residues. V was trimmed by 2 bases and J by 4 bases, leaving 14 bases between them. Germline V CDR1 and CDR2: MGHRA, YSYEKL. The CDR3: CASSQPGRDSYGYTF. The CDR3 region has the DNA TGCGCCAGCAGCCAACCGGGCAGGGATAGCTATGGCTACACCTTC.

The J gene is TRBJ2-7, the V gene TRBV5-4; TRBD1 matches 9 bases. V was pared by 4 bases and J by 2 bases, with 7 bases of the junction left unmatched. The CDR3 runs to 15 residues. CDR1 and CDR2 (germline): SGHNT, YYREEE (reference sequence). Written as DNA, the CDR3 is TGTGCCAGCAGCCTAGGACAGGGGTCCACCTACGAGCAGTACTTC. This sequence encodes CASSLGQGSTYEQYF.

This clone was detected once. This rearrangement joins TRBV19 to TRBJ1-4; D may be TRBD1 (6 bases). The germline V gene encodes CDR1 LNHDA and CDR2 SQIVND (reference sequence). Trimming removed 7 bases at V and 5 bases at J, with 14 bases between. This CDR3 spans 14 amino acids. CDR3 sequence: CASTIGTSNEKLFF. In DNA form, the CDR3 reads TGTGCCAGTACCATCGGGACATCAAATGAAAAACTGTTTTTT. Combining the CDR3 with reference TRBV19 and TRBJ1-4 gives the whole variable domain DGGITQSPKYLFRKEGQNVTLSCEQNLNHDAMYWYRQDPGQGLRLIYYSQIVNDFQKGDIAEGYSVSREKKESFPLTVTSAQKNPTAFYLCASTIGTSNEKLFFGSGTQLSVL.

This clone has only one observation. The chain carries TRBV10-1 and TRBJ2-1; 8 nucleotides line up with TRBD2. In germline, CDR1 is WNHNN, CDR2 SYGVQD (reference sequence). With 3 bases clipped from V and 0 bases from J, the junction kept 4 bases outside the gene matches. The CDR3 contains 16 residues. Here the CDR3 reads CASSDLGLASYNEQFF. The CDR3 DNA sequence: TGCGCCAGCAGTGACCTCGGACTAGCCTCCTACAATGAGCAGTTCTTC.

The rearrangement joins TRBV3-1 (or the pseudogene TRBV3-2) to TRBJ2-1; the match to TRBD2 covers 7 bases. Germline CDR1 reads LGHDT; CDR2 reads YNNKEL (reference sequence). Unmatched junction bases numbered 3, after V lost 1 base and J lost 6 bases. The CDR3 contains 14 residues. The CDR3 DNA follows: TGTGCCAGCAGCCAAGGCGGGAGACCCAATGAGCAGTTCTTC. Translation gives CASSQGGRPNEQFF.

The gene calls are TRBV4-1 and TRBJ2-4; TRBD2 matches at 7 bases. V lost 4 bases and J lost 9; bases outside the gene matches: 12. Germline V lookup: CDR1 MGHRA, CDR2 YSYEKL. The CDR3 is 15 residues long. The CDR3 is CASSPLLREWGIQYF. Here the CDR3 DNA reads TGCGCCAGCAGCCCTCTGTTGCGGGAGTGGGGCATTCAGTACTTC.

CDR3 coding DNA: TGTGCCAGCACCCAAGCGGGAGGCGTCGGGGAGCTGTTTTTT. It yields the protein CASTQAGGVGELFF. V gene TRBV7-3 combines with J gene TRBJ2-2; TRBD2 matches at 9 bases. This CDR3 has 14 amino acids. J was trimmed by 7 bases and V by 7 bases; bases with no gene match: 7. The germline V gene encodes CDR1 SGHTA and CDR2 FQGTGA.

J is TRBJ2-3 and V is TRBV12-5; 10 bases are a match to TRBD1. From germline, CDR1 is LGHNT and CDR2 FRNRAP. Trimming at V came to 5 bases and at J to 4 bases, leaving 12 bases not matched to a gene. The CDR3 spans 17 residues. The CDR3 sequence is CASGPGRQGAYADTQYF. The CDR3, as DNA: TGTGCTAGTGGTCCGGGGAGACAGGGGGCGTATGCAGATACGCAGTATTTT. Full variable domain (missing parts from reference TRBV12-5 and TRBJ2-3): DARVTQTPRHKVTEMGQEVTMRCQPILGHNTVFWYRQTMMQGLELLAYFRNRAPLDDSGMPKDRFSAEMPDATLATLKIQPSEPRDSAVYFCASGPGRQGAYADTQYFGPGTRLTVL.

This clone occurred a few times. V gene TRBV19 combines with J gene TRBJ1-4, with D unresolved. Trimming pared 3 bases from V and 4 bases from J, leaving 12 bases between. This CDR3 has 15 amino acids. Germline assignment: CDR1 LNHDA and CDR2 SQIVND (reference sequence). In nucleotides, the CDR3 is TGTGCCAGTAGTATTAGACAAGCAGATAATGAAAAACTGTTTTTT. The encoded protein is CASSIRQADNEKLFF.

The chain employs TRBV3-1 (or the pseudogene TRBV3-2) and TRBJ2-7; D remains ambiguous. Germline V CDR1 and CDR2: LGHDT, YNNKEL (reference sequence). The ends were cut back, 0 bases at V and 3 bases at J, with 12 bases in the middle. This CDR3 has 15 residues. CDR3 sequence: CASSQEIAESYEQYF. Here the CDR3 DNA reads TGTGCCAGCAGCCAAGAAATCGCGGAAAGCTACGAGCAGTACTTC.

The sample holds one count of this clone. This sequence joins TRBV9 and TRBJ2-7; 10 bases are shared with TRBD1. The trim removed 0 bases at V and 3 bases at J, leaving 3 bases unmatched. This CDR3 is built from 15 residues. The germline V gene has CDR1 SGDLS and CDR2 YYNGEE. The CDR3 loop reads CASSVAWTGGYEQYF. CDR3 sequence (DNA): TGTGCCAGCAGCGTAGCCTGGACAGGGGGCTACGAGCAGTACTTC.

In its sample, this clone was seen once. This chain joins TRBV28 and TRBJ2-1; perhaps TRBD2 as D (5 bases). The CDR3 length is 16 residues. Germline lookup yields CDR1 MDHEN and CDR2 SYDVKM. The V end was cut by 6 bases, the J end by 0 bases, with 15 bases between. CDR3: CASSQGGSSSYNEQFF. CDR3 bases: TGTGCCAGCAGCCAAGGCGGGTCGAGCTCCTACAATGAGCAGTTCTTC.

This clone was picked up a small number of times. The rearrangement uses TRBV7-2 and TRBJ1-6; 7 bases align to TRBD1. CDR3 length: 15 residues. V dropped 4 bases and J dropped 6; count of bases not matched to a gene: 6. From germline, CDR1 is SGHTA and CDR2 FQGNSA. CDR3 region: CASSWSPGGNSPLHF. The CDR3 coding sequence is TGTGCCAGCAGCTGGAGTCCAGGGGGTAATTCACCCCTCCACTTT.

This clone appeared once. The chain couples TRBV6-5 to TRBJ1-6, with D hard to call. The CDR3 covers 13 residues. CDR1 is MNHEY, CDR2 SVGAGI, per germline. V was pared by 2 bases and J by 5 bases, with 4 bases between. The CDR3 sequence: CASSYEHNSPLHF. The CDR3 nucleotides are TGTGCCAGCAGTTACGAGCATAATTCACCCCTCCACTTT.